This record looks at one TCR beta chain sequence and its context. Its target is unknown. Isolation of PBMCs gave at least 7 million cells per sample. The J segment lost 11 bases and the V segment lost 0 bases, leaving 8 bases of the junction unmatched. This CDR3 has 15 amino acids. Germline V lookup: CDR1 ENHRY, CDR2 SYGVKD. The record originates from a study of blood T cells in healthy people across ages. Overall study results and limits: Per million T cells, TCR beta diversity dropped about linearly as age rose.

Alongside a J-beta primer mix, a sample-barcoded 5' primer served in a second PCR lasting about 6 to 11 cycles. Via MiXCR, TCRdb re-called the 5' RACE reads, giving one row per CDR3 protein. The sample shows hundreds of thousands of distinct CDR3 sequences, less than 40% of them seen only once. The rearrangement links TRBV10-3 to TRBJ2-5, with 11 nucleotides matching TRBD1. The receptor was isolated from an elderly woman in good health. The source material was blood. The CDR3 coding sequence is TGTGCCATCAGTGAGTCCAGGACAGGGGGCAATGAGCAGTACTTC. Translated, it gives CAISESRTGGNEQYF.